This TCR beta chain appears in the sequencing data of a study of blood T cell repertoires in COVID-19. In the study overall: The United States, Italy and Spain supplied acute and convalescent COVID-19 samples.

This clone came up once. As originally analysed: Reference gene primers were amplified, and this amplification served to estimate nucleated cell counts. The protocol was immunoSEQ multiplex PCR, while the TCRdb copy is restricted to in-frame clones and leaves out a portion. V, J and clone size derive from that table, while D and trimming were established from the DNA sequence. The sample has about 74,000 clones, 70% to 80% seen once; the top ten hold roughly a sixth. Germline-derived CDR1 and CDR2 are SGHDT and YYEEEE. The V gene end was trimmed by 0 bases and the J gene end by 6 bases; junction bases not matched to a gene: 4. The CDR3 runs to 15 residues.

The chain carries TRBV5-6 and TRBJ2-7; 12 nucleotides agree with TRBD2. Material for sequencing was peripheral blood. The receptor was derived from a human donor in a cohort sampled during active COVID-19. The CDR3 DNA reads TGTGCCAGCAGCTTGGGACTAGCGGGAGCAAGCGAGCAGTACTTC. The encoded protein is CASSLGLAGASEQYF.